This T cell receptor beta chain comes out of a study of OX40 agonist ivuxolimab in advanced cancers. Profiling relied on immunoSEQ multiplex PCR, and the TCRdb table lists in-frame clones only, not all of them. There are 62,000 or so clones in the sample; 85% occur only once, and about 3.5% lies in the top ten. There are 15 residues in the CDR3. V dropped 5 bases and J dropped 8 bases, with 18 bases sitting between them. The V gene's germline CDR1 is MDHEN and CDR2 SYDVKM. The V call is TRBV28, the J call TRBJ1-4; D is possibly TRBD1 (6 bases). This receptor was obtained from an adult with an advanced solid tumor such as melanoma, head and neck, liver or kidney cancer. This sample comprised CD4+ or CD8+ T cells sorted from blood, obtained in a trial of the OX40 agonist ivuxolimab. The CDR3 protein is CASSRGGGETEKLFF. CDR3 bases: TGTGCCAGCAGTCGCGGGGGGGGCGAGACGGAAAAACTGTTTTTT.